This T cell receptor beta chain was found in a study of identifying expanded T cells in peripheral blood. V shed 6 bases and J 7 bases; nucleotides not matched to a gene: 8. The CDR3 consists of 14 residues. Per the germline V gene, CDR1 is SGHTA and CDR2 is FQGNSA. In this sample, this clone turned up once. The protocol was immunoSEQ multiplex PCR, while the TCRdb copy is restricted to in-frame clones and leaves out a portion. Here the sample spans 58,000 or so clones, around 86% being singletons. Collection occurred without any documented infections or immune events in donors. The chain carries TRBV7-2 and TRBJ2-1; TRBD2 agrees at 8 bases. This clonotype was obtained from a person between 18 and 75 years old in good health. Sequencing input: blood. CDR3 residues: CASSRTGLGNEQFF. The DNA of the CDR3 is TGTGCCAGCAGTCGAACGGGACTAGGTAATGAGCAGTTCTTC. The whole variable domain, filled in from reference TRBV7-2 and TRBJ2-1, reads GAGVSQSPSNKVTEKGKDVELRCDPISGHTALYWYRQSLGQGLEFLIYFQGNSAPDKSGLPSDRFSAERTGGSVSTLTIQRTQQEDSAVYLCASSRTGLGNEQFFGPGTRLTVL.